The 21 T cell receptor beta chains reported below all come from one sample, sequenced in a study of blood T cells in healthy people across ages. Through a sample-barcoded 5' primer and a J-beta primer mix, a second PCR was run for about 6 to 11 cycles. One entry per CDR3 protein results from TCRdb running MiXCR on the 5' RACE reads. The sample contains 800,000 to 1,000,000 distinct CDR3 sequences, around 46% of which appear only once. Sequenced input: blood. These TCRs come from a young man in good health.

The J gene is TRBJ2-3, the V gene TRBV11-2; 9 bases fit TRBD2. V lost 0 bases and J lost 5; bases outside the gene matches: 18. The CDR3 covers 20 residues. CDR1 is SGHAT, CDR2 FQNNGV, per germline. The CDR3 DNA reads as TGTGCCAGCAGCTTAGATCTGGCCCGTGGCGGGAGGGCGGGCGGAGATACGCAGTATTTT. Amino acids: CASSLDLARGGRAGGDTQYF.

This clonotype was detected only a few times. This rearrangement joins TRBV7-9 to TRBJ2-3; 10 positions match TRBD1. The germline CDR1 and CDR2 sequences are SEHNR and FQNEAQ (reference sequence). The CDR3 length is 14 residues. The trim removed 5 bases at V and 5 bases at J, leaving 4 bases unmatched. This chain's CDR3 is CASSIGDRGDTQYF. The CDR3 DNA sequence: TGTGCCAGCAGCATTGGGGACAGGGGAGATACGCAGTATTTT. Supplemented by reference TRBV7-9 and TRBJ2-3, the full variable domain reads DTGVSQNPRHKITKRGQNVTFRCDPISEHNRLYWYRQTLGQGPEFLTYFQNEAQLEKSRLLSDRFSAERPKGSFSTLEIQRTEQGDSAMYLCASSIGDRGDTQYFGPGTRLTVL.

The genes are TRBV6-6 and TRBJ2-7, with D uncertain. The CDR3 has 15 amino acids. Trimming removed 0 bases at V and 3 bases at J, with 12 bases between. Germline V lookup: CDR1 MNHNY, CDR2 SVGAGI (reference sequence). The CDR3 sequence: CASSYSKDHLYEQYF. The DNA of the CDR3 is TGTGCCAGCAGTTACTCGAAGGACCATCTCTACGAGCAGTACTTC.

The J gene is TRBJ1-1, the V gene TRBV7-2; no definite D call. Germline values: CDR1 SGHTA, CDR2 FQGNSA. V was clipped by 1 base and J by 1 base, with 7 bases between them. This CDR3 is 14 amino acids long. CDR3 bases: TGTGCCAGCAGCTTAGATGGATCGAACACTGAAGCTTTCTTT. Its protein is CASSLDGSNTEAFF.

The sample holds a few counts of this clonotype. The chain links TRBV7-9 to TRBJ2-1; D tentatively fits TRBD1 or TRBD2 (6 bases each). Deletions cut 2 bases from V and 5 bases from J, with 10 bases between. CDR1 and CDR2 (germline): SEHNR, FQNEAQ (reference sequence). The length of the CDR3 is 14 residues. The CDR3 nucleotides read TGTGCCAGCAGCTTAAGTGGGGGGCACAATGAGCAGTTCTTC. Protein product: CASSLSGGHNEQFF.

The chain combines TRBV20-1 with TRBJ2-3; D gene unclear. Trimming took 5 bases from V and 0 from J, leaving 15 bases between them. The V gene's germline CDR1 is DFQATT and CDR2 SNEGSKA (reference sequence). The CDR3 contains 15 residues. The CDR3 spells CSAWSSISSTDTQYF. DNA of the CDR3: TGCAGTGCTTGGAGTTCCATCTCTAGCACAGATACGCAGTATTTT.

This clonotype was seen more than once but under ten times. The chain has TRBV2 and TRBJ1-2; no firm D call. The V end lost 7 bases, the J end lost 1 base, and 10 bases lay between the germline ends. The length of the CDR3 is 13 residues. The germline V gene has CDR1 SNHLY and CDR2 FYNNEI. The CDR3 nucleotides read TGTGCCAGCACCACCGGAGTTAACTATGGCTACACCTTC. This gives the protein CASTTGVNYGYTF. The whole variable domain, remainder taken from reference TRBV2 and TRBJ1-2, is EPEVTQTPSHQVTQMGQEVILRCVPISNHLYFYWYRQILGQKVEFLVSFYNNEISEKSEIFDDQFSVERPDGSNFTLKIRSTKLEDSAMYFCASTTGVNYGYTFGSGTRLTVV.

The V and J genes are TRBV6-5 and TRBJ2-5; a possible D gene is TRBD1 (6 bases). The V and J ends lost 2 bases and 4 bases respectively, with 8 bases between them. Germline CDR1 reads MNHEY; CDR2 reads SVGAGI. CDR3 size: 13 residues. CDR3: CASSYGGIETQYF. The CDR3 nucleotides are TGTGCCAGCAGTTACGGGGGCATAGAGACCCAGTACTTC.

CDR3 loop: CASGGETGSSTDTQYF. In DNA form, the CDR3 reads TGTGCCAGCGGGGGGGAGACTGGTTCTAGCACAGATACGCAGTATTTT. The rearrangement joins TRBV2 to TRBJ2-3; 7 nucleotides align to TRBD2. The junction had 11 bases not matched to a gene; V was cut back by 8 bases and J by 0 bases. This CDR3 has 16 residues. Germline-derived CDR1 and CDR2 are SNHLY and FYNNEI.

This clonotype has only a few counts. V is TRBV6-2 or TRBV6-3 and J is TRBJ2-7; D unclear. The CDR3 consists of 12 residues. Between the trimmed V and J ends, which lost 4 bases and 4 bases, there was a span of 8 bases. Germline values: CDR1 MNHEY, CDR2 SVGEGT. CDR3 bases: TGTGCCAGCAGTTCTGTAGGGTACGAGCAGTACTTC. It encodes CASSSVGYEQYF.

Worth noting for this clonotype: Just one base apart from a much larger clone, this may be a read error. This chain uses TRBV9 with TRBJ1-2; D remains ambiguous. Germline V gives CDR1 SGDLS, CDR2 YYNGEE. The CDR3 sequence is 15 residues long. Here the CDR3 DNA reads TGTGCCAACAGCGTACTGCCCCGAGGGATTCGTGGCTACACCTTC. Protein sequence: CANSVLPRGIRGYTF.

The V and J genes are TRBV27 and TRBJ1-2; D is ambiguous. The CDR3 extends over 13 amino acids. Germline CDR1 and CDR2: MNHEY and SMNVEV (reference sequence). The V end was cut by 4 bases, the J end by 6 bases, with 12 bases between. CDR3 bases: TGTGCCAGCAGTTGGAAGGGTTCGGATGGCTACACCTTC. This sequence encodes CASSWKGSDGYTF.

This clonotype was observed once. V and J are TRBV7-9 and TRBJ1-2; D possibly corresponds to TRBD1 (5 bases). Germline V gives CDR1 SEHNR, CDR2 FQNEAQ (reference sequence). The V and J ends lost 4 bases and 4 bases respectively, with 13 bases between them. The CDR3 has 14 residues. The CDR3 sequence: CASSSGQVPYGYTF. CDR3 DNA sequence: TGTGCCAGCAGCTCGGGGCAGGTCCCCTATGGCTACACCTTC.

This clonotype was found once. V gene TRBV11-1 combines with J gene TRBJ2-1; possible D gene TRBD1, 6 bases. The V end was cut by 5 bases, the J end by 0 bases, with 14 bases between. CDR1 and CDR2 from the germline V gene are SGHAT and FQDESV (reference sequence). The CDR3 runs to 16 residues. The DNA of the CDR3 is TGTGCCAGCAGCCTAAGAGGGACACGCTCCTACAATGAGCAGTTCTTC. This translates into CASSLRGTRSYNEQFF.

The chain uses TRBV12-3 or TRBV12-4 and TRBJ1-6; 10 bases agree with TRBD1. V dropped 6 bases and J dropped 8; count of bases not matched to a gene: 4. The CDR3 contains 14 residues. The CDR3 nucleotides are TGTGCCAGCAGATGGGGGACAGGGGATTCACCCCTCCACTTT. Amino acid sequence: CASRWGTGDSPLHF.

The J gene is TRBJ2-7, the V gene TRBV10-1; the D gene is possibly TRBD2 (5 bases). The CDR3 is 13 amino acids. V gave up 6 bases and J gave up 6 bases, with 15 bases separating them. Germline CDR1 is WNHNN and CDR2 is SYGVQD (reference sequence). The CDR3 loop is CASSATTRGEQYF. The DNA of the CDR3 is TGCGCCAGCAGCGCGACTACCCGGGGCGAGCAGTACTTC.

The chain carries TRBV7-2 and TRBJ2-1; D gene ambiguous. Looked up from germline, CDR1 is SGHTA and CDR2 is FQGNSA. The CDR3 runs 13 residues. V gave up 5 bases and J gave up 0 bases, with 5 bases separating them. The CDR3, as DNA: TGTGCCAGCAGCATCGGCTCCTACAATGAGCAGTTCTTC. This encodes CASSIGSYNEQFF.

The V call is TRBV7-2, the J call TRBJ2-2; TRBD1 agrees at 9 bases. Trimming cost V 8 bases and J 7 bases; bases outside gene matches: 14. CDR3 size: 16 residues. Germline assignment: CDR1 SGHTA and CDR2 FQGNSA. As DNA, the CDR3 is TGTGCCAGCGGTCTACAGGGGGCGTTCGGTTACGGGGAGCTGTTTTTT. This translates into CASGLQGAFGYGELFF.

This clonotype was seen only a few times. This chain links TRBV12-3 or TRBV12-4 with TRBJ1-5, with TRBD1 matching 8 bases. The CDR3 has 15 residues. V trimming: 6 bases; J trimming: 5 bases; junction bases outside the gene matches: 9. The CDR3 loop reads CASRLGQVVDQPQHF. In nucleotides, the CDR3 is TGTGCCAGCAGGCTGGGACAGGTGGTAGATCAGCCCCAGCATTTT.

The chain links TRBV18 to TRBJ1-1, with 7 bases fitting TRBD1. CDR3 length: 13 amino acids. The germline CDR1 and CDR2 sequences are KGHSH and LQKENI. V gave up 6 bases and J gave up 6 bases; unmatched junction bases: 7. The CDR3, as DNA: TGTGCCAGCTCCCTCAGGGACAGTTCTGAAGCTTTCTTT. This sequence encodes CASSLRDSSEAFF.

This sequence joins TRBV14 and TRBJ2-3; D call uncertain. V lost 1 base, J lost 6 bases, and 11 bases lay in between. The CDR3 runs to 14 residues. CDR1 is SGHDN and CDR2 is FVKESK in the germline V gene. In DNA form, the CDR3 reads TGTGCCAGCAGCCAAGTTAGCCCTATCGATACGCAGTATTTT. It translates to CASSQVSPIDTQYF. The full variable domain, its missing parts supplied by reference TRBV14 and TRBJ2-3, is EAGVTQFPSHSVIEKGQTVTLRCDPISGHDNLYWYRRVMGKEIKFLLHFVKESKQDESGMPNNRFLAERTGGTYSTLKVQPAELEDSGVYFCASSQVSPIDTQYFGPGTRLTVL.